Listed below are T cell receptor beta chains from one sample, sequenced in a study of cytomegalovirus exposure and HLA in healthy donors. The table came from immunoSEQ multiplex PCR; TCRdb's copy has only in-frame clones and leaves some out. The sample lists 140,000 or so clones; roughly a tenth were seen once. Sequences were obtained from PBMCs. These receptors all come from a male donor in good health and CMV-seronegative. CDR3s include the opening cysteine and the closing phenylalanine or tryptophan. The D gene is left open where the match is weak. Not all rows give a size; the values are once, few, many and, for expanded clones, a class.

TRBJ2-5	TRBD1	few	TRBV5-1	CASSAGTGFKETQYF	TGCGCCAGCAGCGCCGGGACAGGGTTCAAAGAGACCCAGTACTTC
TRBJ2-1	TRBD1	few	TRBV19	CASTYNRGSYNEQFF	TGTGCCAGTACCTACAACAGGGGATCCTACAATGAGCAGTTCTTC
TRBJ2-7	.	few	TRBV4-1	CASSQQGQGYYEQYF	TGCGCCAGCAGCCAACAAGGGCAGGGGTACTACGAGCAGTACTTC
TRBJ1-2	TRBD1	.	TRBV5-1	CASSSEEGARGYTF	TGCGCCAGCAGCTCGGAGGAGGGGGCGCGGGGCTACACCTTC
TRBJ2-7	.	few	TRBV27	CASSWAVGGARSLTYEQYF	TGTGCCAGCAGTTGGGCCGTGGGTGGGGCCCGTTCCTTAACCTACGAGCAGTACTTC
TRBJ2-7	.	.	TRBV10-2	CASSERSSYEQYF	TGCGCCAGCAGTGAGAGGAGCTCCTACGAGCAGTACTTC
TRBJ1-2	.	few	TRBV28	CASSNLNYGYTF	TGTGCCAGCAGCAACTTAAACTATGGCTACACCTTC
TRBJ2-3	TRBD1	.	TRBV9	CASSGQTTGGDTQYF	TGTGCCAGCAGCGGCCAGACGACAGGGGGCGATACGCAGTATTTT
TRBJ2-3	TRBD2	few	TRBV11-2	CASSSGPGRESYTQYF	TGTGCCAGCAGCTCCGGCCCCGGGCGGGAGAGTTATACGCAGTATTTT
TRBJ2-3	TRBD2	.	TRBV7-2	CASSLVTSGGTHTQYF	TGTGCCAGCAGCTTAGTAACCAGCGGGGGGACCCATACGCAGTATTTT
TRBJ2-7	.	few	TRBV28	CASSYGLSSYEQYF	TGTGCCAGCAGCTATGGACTCTCCAGCTACGAGCAGTACTTC
TRBJ2-2	TRBD2	.	TRBV29-1	CSVPIAGNTGELFF	TGCAGCGTGCCCATAGCGGGGAACACCGGGGAGCTGTTTTTT
TRBJ1-5	.	.	TRBV5-6	CASSLAGGFQPQHF	TGTGCCAGCAGCTTGGCCGGGGGATTCCAGCCCCAGCATTTT
TRBJ2-6	TRBD2	.	TRBV4-1	CASSHGGTSGSIERAGANVLTF	TGCGCCAGCAGCCACGGGGGGACTAGCGGGAGTATTGAGAGGGCTGGGGCCAACGTCCTGACTTTC